Given below is one TCR beta chain in context. The sample belongs to a study of T cells in tuberculosis. Study-wide context: Sequenced TCRs come from CD1B-GMM tetramer-binding T cells.

Thawed, overnight-rested PBMC were stained with GMM-loaded CD1B tetramer, viability dye and anti-CD3, then sorted. The CD1B tetramers carried C32 glucose monomycolate purified from Rhodococcus equi. CD14-expressing monocytes were removed from PBMC before cryopreservation and sorting. Chain pairing is unknown; alpha and beta were sequenced separately. The data were produced by immunoSEQ multiplex PCR, yet TCRdb's version contains in-frame clones alone and is incomplete. The sample lists tens of thousands of clones, 81% occurring once. Study-wide findings and caveats: Some low-affinity tetramer-binding T cells may be absent from this sample.

CDR3 size: 16 residues. V gave up 1 base and J gave up 4 bases, with 11 bases separating them. Germline V lookup: CDR1 SEHNR, CDR2 FQNEAQ (reference sequence). The TCR sequence derives from an adult woman with latent tuberculosis. The chain recombines TRBV7-9 with TRBJ2-6; D is perhaps TRBD1 (6 bases). The sequenced material came from CD1b-GMM tetramer-negative cells sorted from PBMCs. CDR3 DNA: TGTGCCAGCAGCTTAGGAACAGGGACAGGGGCCAACGTCCTGACTTTC. Translation gives CASSLGTGTGANVLTF.